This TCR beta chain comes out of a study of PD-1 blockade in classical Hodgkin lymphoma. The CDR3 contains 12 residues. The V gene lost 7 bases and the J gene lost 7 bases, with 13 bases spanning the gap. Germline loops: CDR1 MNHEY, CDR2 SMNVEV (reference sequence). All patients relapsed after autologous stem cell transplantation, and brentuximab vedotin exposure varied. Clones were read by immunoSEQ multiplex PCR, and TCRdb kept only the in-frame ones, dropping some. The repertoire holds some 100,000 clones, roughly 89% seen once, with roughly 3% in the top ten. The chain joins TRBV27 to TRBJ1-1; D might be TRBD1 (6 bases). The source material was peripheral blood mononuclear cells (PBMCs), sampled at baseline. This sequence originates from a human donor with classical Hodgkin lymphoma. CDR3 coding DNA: TGTGCCAGCAATCGAGGGGGGAATGAAGCTTTCTTT. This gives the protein CASNRGGNEAFF.